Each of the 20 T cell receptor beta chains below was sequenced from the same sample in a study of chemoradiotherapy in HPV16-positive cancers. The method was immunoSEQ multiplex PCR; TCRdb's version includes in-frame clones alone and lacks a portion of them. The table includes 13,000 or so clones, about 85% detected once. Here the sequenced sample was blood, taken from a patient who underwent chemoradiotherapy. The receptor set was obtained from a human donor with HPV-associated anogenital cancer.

CDR3 protein: CASSPFWGPNTEAFF. CDR3 nucleotides: TGTGCCAGCAGCCCGTTCTGGGGGCCGAACACTGAAGCTTTCTTT. The rearrangement joins TRBV28 to TRBJ1-1; D perhaps matches TRBD1 (6 bases). Looked up from germline, CDR1 is MDHEN and CDR2 is SYDVKM. Trimming removed 6 bases from V and 1 base from J, with 15 bases in between. The CDR3 has 15 residues.

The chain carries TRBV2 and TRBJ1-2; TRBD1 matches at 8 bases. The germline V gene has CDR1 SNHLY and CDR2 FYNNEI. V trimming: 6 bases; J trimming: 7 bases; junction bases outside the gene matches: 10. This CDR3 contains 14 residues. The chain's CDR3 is CASRKGQGAAGYTF. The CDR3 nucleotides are TGTGCCAGCAGGAAGGGGCAGGGGGCCGCTGGCTACACCTTC.

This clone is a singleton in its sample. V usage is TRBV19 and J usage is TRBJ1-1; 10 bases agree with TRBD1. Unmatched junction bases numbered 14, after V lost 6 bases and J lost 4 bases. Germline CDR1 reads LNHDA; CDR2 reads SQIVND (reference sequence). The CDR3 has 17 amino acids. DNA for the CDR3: TGTGCCAGTAGGTCCTACTGGGACAGGGGACTGAGCACTGAAGCTTTCTTT. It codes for CASRSYWDRGLSTEAFF.

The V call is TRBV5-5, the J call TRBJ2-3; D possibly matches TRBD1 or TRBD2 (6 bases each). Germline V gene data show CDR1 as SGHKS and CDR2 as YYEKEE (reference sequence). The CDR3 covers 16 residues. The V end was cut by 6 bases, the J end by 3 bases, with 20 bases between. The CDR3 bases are TGTGCCAGCACTCTTATGGGGGGCCGAGGGACAGATACGCAGTATTTT. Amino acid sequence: CASTLMGGRGTDTQYF.

The CDR3 bases are TGTGCCAGCAGCACCACAGGGGGTTTCTCCTACGAGCAGTACGTC. Its protein is CASSTTGGFSYEQYV. This chain uses TRBV7-2 with TRBJ2-7; 8 nucleotides match TRBD1. CDR1 SGHTA and CDR2 FQGNSA come from the germline V gene. The CDR3 is made up of 15 amino acids. V lost 5 bases, J lost 0 bases, and 6 bases stayed unmatched.

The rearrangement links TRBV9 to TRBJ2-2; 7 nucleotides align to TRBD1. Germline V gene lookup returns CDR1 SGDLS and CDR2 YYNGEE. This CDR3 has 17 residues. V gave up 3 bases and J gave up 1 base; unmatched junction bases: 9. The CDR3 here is CASSGDRKSRNTGELFF. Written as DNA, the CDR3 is TGTGCCAGCAGCGGGGACAGAAAAAGTCGGAACACCGGGGAGCTGTTTTTT.

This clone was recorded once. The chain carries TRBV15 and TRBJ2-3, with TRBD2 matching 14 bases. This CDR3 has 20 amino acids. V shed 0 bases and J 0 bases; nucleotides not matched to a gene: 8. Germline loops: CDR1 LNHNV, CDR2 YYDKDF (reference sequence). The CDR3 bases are TGTGCCACCAGCAGAGATCCCCGACTAGCGGGGGGGCCTAGCACAGATACGCAGTATTTT. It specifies CATSRDPRLAGGPSTDTQYF.

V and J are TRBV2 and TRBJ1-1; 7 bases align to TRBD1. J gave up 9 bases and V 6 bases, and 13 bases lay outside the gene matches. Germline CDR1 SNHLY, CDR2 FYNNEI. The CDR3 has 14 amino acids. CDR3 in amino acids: CASRRGTDLDQAFF. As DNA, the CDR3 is TGTGCCAGCAGGAGAGGGACAGACCTTGATCAAGCTTTCTTT.

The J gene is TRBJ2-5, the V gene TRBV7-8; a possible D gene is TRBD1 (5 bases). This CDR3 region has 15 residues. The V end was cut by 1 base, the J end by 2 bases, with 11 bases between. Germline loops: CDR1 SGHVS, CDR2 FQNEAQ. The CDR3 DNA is TGTGCCAGCAGCTTAGGACGGACACGACAAGAGACCCAGTACTTC. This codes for CASSLGRTRQETQYF.

CDR3 sequence: CAIREEGANEQYF. The CDR3 bases are TGTGCCATCAGGGAGGAGGGGGCTAACGAGCAGTACTTC. The chain joins TRBV10-3 to TRBJ2-7; TRBD1 might be the D (7 bases). CDR3 length: 13 amino acids. Trimming shortened V by 6 bases and J by 5 bases, and 14 bases separated the two germline ends. Per the germline V gene, CDR1 is ENHRY and CDR2 is SYGVKD.

The CDR3 coding sequence is TGCGCCAGCAGTCTAGGAGTGGGATCGGAGCAGTACGTC. Translating gives CASSLGVGSEQYV. V gene TRBV23-1 combines with J gene TRBJ2-7; D remains ambiguous. TRBV23-1 is reported as an ORF; its role is uncertain. This CDR3 has 13 amino acids. V was trimmed by 4 bases and J by 7 bases, leaving 14 bases between them.

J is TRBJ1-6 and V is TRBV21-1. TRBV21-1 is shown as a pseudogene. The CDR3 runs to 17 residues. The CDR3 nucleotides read TGTGCCAGCAGCAAGGGACCGGAAGGGGCCATTAATTCACCCCTCCACTTT. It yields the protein CASSKGPEGAINSPLHF.

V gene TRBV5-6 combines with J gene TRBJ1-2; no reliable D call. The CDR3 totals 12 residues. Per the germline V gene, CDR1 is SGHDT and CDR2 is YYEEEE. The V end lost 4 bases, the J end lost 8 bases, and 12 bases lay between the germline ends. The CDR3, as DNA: TGTGCCAGCAGCCCCATGGGGTTCGGCTACACCTTC. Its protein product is CASSPMGFGYTF.

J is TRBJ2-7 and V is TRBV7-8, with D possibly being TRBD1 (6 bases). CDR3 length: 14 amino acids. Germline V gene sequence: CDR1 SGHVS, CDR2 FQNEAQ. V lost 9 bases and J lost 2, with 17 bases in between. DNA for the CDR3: TGTGCCAGTCGAACAGGGCCCACAACCTACGAGCAGTACTTC. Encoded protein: CASRTGPTTYEQYF.

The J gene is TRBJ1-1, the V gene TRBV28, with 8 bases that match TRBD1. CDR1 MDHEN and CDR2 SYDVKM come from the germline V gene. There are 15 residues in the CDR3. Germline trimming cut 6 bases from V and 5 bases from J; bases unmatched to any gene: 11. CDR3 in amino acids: CASSLPRGRRTEAFF. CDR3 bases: TGTGCCAGCAGCCTCCCCAGGGGGCGCCGAACTGAAGCTTTCTTT.

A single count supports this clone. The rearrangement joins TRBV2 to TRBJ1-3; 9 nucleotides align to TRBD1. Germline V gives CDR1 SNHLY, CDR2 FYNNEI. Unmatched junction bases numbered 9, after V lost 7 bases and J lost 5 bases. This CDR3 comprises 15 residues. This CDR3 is CASTDRGQGRNTIYF. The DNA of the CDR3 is TGTGCCAGCACCGATAGGGGACAGGGCCGAAACACCATATATTTT.

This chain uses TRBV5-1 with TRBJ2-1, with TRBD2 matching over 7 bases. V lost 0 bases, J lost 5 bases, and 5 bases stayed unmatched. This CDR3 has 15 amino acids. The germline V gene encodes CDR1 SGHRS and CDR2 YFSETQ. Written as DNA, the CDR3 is TGCGCCAGCAGCTTGGGACTAGCACACGACAATGAGCAGTTCTTC. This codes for CASSLGLAHDNEQFF.

In DNA, the CDR3 is TGCAGTGCCTCCGGACTAACTGAGCAGTTCTTC. This encodes CSASGLTEQFF. The chain links TRBV20-1 to TRBJ2-1; perhaps TRBD2 as D (6 bases). Looked up from germline, CDR1 is DFQATT and CDR2 is SNEGSKA (reference sequence). Trimming shortened V by 6 bases and J by 9 bases, and 12 bases separated the two germline ends. The CDR3 is 11 residues long.

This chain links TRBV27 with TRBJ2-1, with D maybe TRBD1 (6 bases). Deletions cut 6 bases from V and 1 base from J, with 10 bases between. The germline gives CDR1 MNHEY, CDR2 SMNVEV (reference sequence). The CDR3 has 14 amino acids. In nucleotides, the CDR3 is TGTGCCAGCAGATTCAGGGGATCCTACAATGAGCAGTTCTTC. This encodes CASRFRGSYNEQFF.

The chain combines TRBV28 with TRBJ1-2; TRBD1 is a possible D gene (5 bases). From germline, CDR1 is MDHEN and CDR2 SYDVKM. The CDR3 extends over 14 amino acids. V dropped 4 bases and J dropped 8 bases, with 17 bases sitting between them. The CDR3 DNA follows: TGTGCCAGCAGTTCCCCCCCCGGGGGAGCAGGCTACACCTTC. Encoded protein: CASSSPPGGAGYTF.